The 30 T cell receptor beta chains reported below all come from one sample, sequenced in a study of blood T cell repertoires in COVID-19. Measured with immunoSEQ multiplex PCR; TCRdb has only the in-frame clones, and not every one. In the table there are approximately 200,000 clones, 75% to 90% of which are singletons. Sequencing input: peripheral blood. These receptors were obtained from a man aged 60 to 75 with acute or convalescent COVID-19.

The chain has TRBV19 and TRBJ1-1; tentative D call: TRBD1 (6 bases). V was cut by 7 bases and J by 4 bases, with 19 bases left in between. The CDR3 totals 15 residues. The germline V gene encodes CDR1 LNHDA and CDR2 SQIVND (reference sequence). Here the CDR3 reads CASTPGLGARTEAFF. The DNA for the CDR3 is TGTGCCAGTACCCCGGGTCTGGGGGCGCGCACTGAAGCTTTCTTT.

This clone was seen only a few times. The chain uses TRBV7-9 and TRBJ2-7; the D is unclear. This CDR3 region has 11 residues. With 5 bases removed from V and 2 bases from J, the gap between germline ends came to 4 bases. The germline V gene encodes CDR1 SEHNR and CDR2 FQNEAQ (reference sequence). For the CDR3, the DNA is TGTGCCAGCAGCAATACCTACGAGCAGTACTTC. Residues: CASSNTYEQYF.

The V and J genes are TRBV19 and TRBJ1-4, with D unresolved. This CDR3 region has 14 residues. Trimming pared 7 bases from V and 1 base from J, leaving 10 bases between. Germline V gene lookup returns CDR1 LNHDA and CDR2 SQIVND (reference sequence). CDR3 region: CASNSGGTNEKLFF. The CDR3 bases are TGTGCCAGTAATTCAGGTGGAACTAATGAAAAACTGTTTTTT. The full variable domain, completed using reference TRBV19 and TRBJ1-4, is DGGITQSPKYLFRKEGQNVTLSCEQNLNHDAMYWYRQDPGQGLRLIYYSQIVNDFQKGDIAEGYSVSREKKESFPLTVTSAQKNPTAFYLCASNSGGTNEKLFFGSGTQLSVL.

The chain links TRBV5-3 to TRBJ2-1; 8 bases are shared with TRBD2. TRBV5-3 carries the ORF label, with uncertain function. The J segment lost 0 bases and the V segment lost 4 bases, leaving 6 bases of the junction unmatched. The CDR3 is made up of 16 amino acids. Written as DNA, the CDR3 is TGTGCCAGAAGCCATAAAAGCGGGAGCTCCTACAATGAGCAGTTCTTC. Encoded protein: CARSHKSGSSYNEQFF.

J is TRBJ1-5 and V is TRBV3-1 (or the pseudogene TRBV3-2); D is unclear. The CDR3 has 14 amino acids. The V end lost 0 bases, the J end lost 4 bases, and 7 bases lay between the germline ends. CDR1 LGHDT and CDR2 YNNKEL come from the germline V gene (reference sequence). The CDR3 bases are TGTGCCAGCAGCCAAGATCAGTGGAATCAGCCCCAGCATTTT. It translates to CASSQDQWNQPQHF.

This chain uses TRBV5-1 with TRBJ2-3; D may be TRBD2 (5 bases). This CDR3 comprises 14 residues. V was trimmed by 1 base and J by 2 bases, leaving 8 bases between them. Germline V gives CDR1 SGHRS, CDR2 YFSETQ. The CDR3: CASSLRGDTDTQYF. The CDR3, as DNA: TGCGCCAGCAGCTTGCGGGGAGACACAGATACGCAGTATTTT. The whole variable domain, remainder taken from reference TRBV5-1 and TRBJ2-3, is KAGVTQTPRYLIKTRGQQVTLSCSPISGHRSVSWYQQTPGQGLQFLFEYFSETQRNKGNFPGRFSGRQFSNSRSEMNVSTLELGDSALYLCASSLRGDTDTQYFGPGTRLTVL.

This clone was counted between two and nine times. The V and J genes are TRBV7-2 and TRBJ2-1; 8 bases match TRBD2. The trim removed 1 base at V and 6 bases at J, leaving 8 bases unmatched. The CDR3 is made up of 16 amino acids. CDR1 is SGHTA and CDR2 is FQGNSA in the germline V gene. CDR3 amino acids: CASSLDRTSYGNEQFF. The DNA for the CDR3 is TGTGCCAGCAGCTTAGATCGGACTAGCTATGGCAATGAGCAGTTCTTC.

This clone appeared once. V gene TRBV6-2 or TRBV6-3 combines with J gene TRBJ2-7; possible D gene TRBD2, 5 bases. The CDR3 is 13 residues long. Trimming stripped 6 bases from V and 6 bases from J, with 15 bases between. Germline CDR1 and CDR2: MNHEY and SVGEGT. The CDR3 sequence is CASSLGTAGEQYF. As DNA, the CDR3 is TGTGCCAGCAGCCTCGGCACCGCGGGCGAGCAGTACTTC.

The chain has TRBV7-3 and TRBJ2-1, with D possibly being TRBD2 (5 bases). The CDR3 consists of 16 residues. Trimming took off 2 bases at V and 5 bases at J, with 16 bases between the two ends. Germline V gives CDR1 SGHTA, CDR2 FQGTGA. CDR3 protein: CASSLYPGSINNEQFF. CDR3 bases: TGTGCCAGCAGCTTATACCCGGGGAGTATAAACAATGAGCAGTTCTTC.

The chain joins TRBV28 to TRBJ1-5, with no clear D. Germline V gene lookup returns CDR1 MDHEN and CDR2 SYDVKM. The CDR3 runs to 14 residues. V was trimmed by 8 bases and J by 7 bases, leaving 18 bases between them. This chain's CDR3 is CASQKRIRGQPQHF. CDR3 nucleotide sequence: TGTGCCAGCCAGAAGAGGATACGTGGCCAGCCCCAGCATTTT.

The rearrangement uses TRBV7-9 and TRBJ1-2; 7 nucleotides match TRBD1. Per germline, CDR1 SEHNR and CDR2 FQNEAQ (reference sequence). CDR3 length equals 15 residues. The V and J ends lost 1 base and 8 bases, in that order; junction bases with no gene match: 10. The CDR3 DNA is TGTGCCAGCAGCTTAGGATCCCAGGGGGTAGGAGGCTACACCTTC. Its protein is CASSLGSQGVGGYTF.

The V gene is TRBV6-4, the J gene TRBJ2-7, with D hard to call. V was clipped by 6 bases and J by 4 bases, with 4 bases between them. The CDR3 is made up of 10 amino acids. CDR1 and CDR2 from the germline V gene are MRHNA and SNTAGT. In nucleotides, the CDR3 is TGTGCCAGCAGACTGTACGAGCAGTACTTC. Protein: CASRLYEQYF.

This clone was seen once. This chain links TRBV3-1 (or the pseudogene TRBV3-2) with TRBJ2-7, with D maybe TRBD2 (5 bases). V dropped 3 bases and J dropped 6 bases, with 9 bases sitting between them. CDR1 is LGHDT and CDR2 is YNNKEL in the germline V gene (reference sequence). The CDR3 contains 12 residues. CDR3 in amino acids: CASSHGRGEQYF. The CDR3 DNA is TGTGCCAGCAGCCACGGACGGGGCGAGCAGTACTTC.

The CDR3 DNA is TGTGCCAGCGGATTAGCGGCCGAGCAGTACTTC. Encoded protein: CASGLAAEQYF. The chain recombines TRBV12-3 or TRBV12-4 with TRBJ2-7, with D possibly matching TRBD2 (6 bases). CDR3 size: 11 residues. V was clipped by 8 bases and J by 6 bases, with 11 bases between them.

J is TRBJ2-5 and V is TRBV6-5, with 9 bases lining up with TRBD1. Germline V gives CDR1 MNHEY, CDR2 SVGAGI. The CDR3 sequence is 13 residues long. Trimming removed 6 bases from V and 3 bases from J; junction bases left unmatched: 2. The CDR3 is CASRRQGEETQYF. In nucleotides, the CDR3 is TGTGCCAGCAGGCGACAGGGGGAAGAGACCCAGTACTTC.

The rearrangement joins TRBV6-4 to TRBJ2-7, with 7 positions matching TRBD2. V gave up 0 bases and J gave up 0 bases; unmatched junction bases: 5. CDR1 and CDR2 from the germline V gene are MRHNA and SNTAGT. CDR3 size: 16 residues. This chain's CDR3 is CASSDSGRLASYEQYF. DNA for the CDR3: TGTGCCAGCAGTGACTCGGGGCGACTAGCCTCCTACGAGCAGTACTTC.

The V gene is TRBV5-5, the J gene TRBJ2-2; 10 bases map to TRBD1. After removal of 5 bases from V and 5 bases from J, the junction contained 6 bases not matched to a gene. The CDR3 spans 15 residues. In germline, CDR1 is SGHKS, CDR2 YYEKEE (reference sequence). This CDR3 reads CASRSGQGFTGELFF. The DNA of the CDR3 is TGTGCCAGCAGATCGGGACAGGGGTTTACCGGGGAGCTGTTTTTT.

The V and J genes are TRBV27 and TRBJ2-7; 11 bases align to TRBD2. Germline-derived CDR1 and CDR2 are MNHEY and SMNVEV (reference sequence). The CDR3 is 15 amino acids. Trimming cost V 4 bases and J 4 bases; bases outside gene matches: 6. The CDR3 sequence is CASSSLAGGPYEQYF. CDR3 DNA sequence: TGTGCCAGCAGTTCCTTAGCGGGAGGGCCATACGAGCAGTACTTC.

The rearrangement joins TRBV10-1 to TRBJ1-5; D possibly corresponds to TRBD1 (5 bases). CDR3 length: 12 amino acids. The V gene lost 7 bases and the J gene lost 9 bases, with 13 bases spanning the gap. The germline CDR1 and CDR2 sequences are WNHNN and SYGVQD (reference sequence). The CDR3 DNA reads as TGCGCCAGCATTGGCACCCAGGGGCCCCAGCATTTT. Residues: CASIGTQGPQHF.

In this sample, this clone turned up a few times. This rearrangement joins TRBV15 to TRBJ1-3, with TRBD1 as a possible D gene (5 bases). CDR3 length: 15 residues. Germline CDR1 is LNHNV and CDR2 is YYDKDF (reference sequence). V dropped 1 base and J dropped 0 bases, with 7 bases sitting between them. The chain's CDR3 is CATSRGTFSGNTIYF. CDR3 DNA sequence: TGTGCCACCAGCAGAGGGACATTCTCTGGAAACACCATATATTTT.

The genes are TRBV7-9 and TRBJ1-2; D is possibly TRBD1 (6 bases). V lost 3 bases, J lost 1 base, and 12 bases lay in between. Germline CDR1 is SEHNR and CDR2 is FQNEAQ (reference sequence). CDR3 length: 15 residues. DNA of the CDR3: TGTGCCAGCAGCTTGGGGCAGGGGCTTAACTATGGCTACACCTTC. Translating gives CASSLGQGLNYGYTF.

This sequence joins TRBV19 and TRBJ1-4; no reliable D call. The V end lost 5 bases, the J end lost 3 bases, and 13 bases lay between the germline ends. Germline CDR1 LNHDA, CDR2 SQIVND (reference sequence). CDR3 length: 15 residues. CDR3 protein: CASSSPRDSNEKLFF. The CDR3 nucleotides are TGTGCCAGTAGTTCCCCGCGGGATTCTAATGAAAAACTGTTTTTT.

This rearrangement joins TRBV11-2 to TRBJ2-7, with TRBD1 matching over 10 bases. The germline CDR1 and CDR2 sequences are SGHAT and FQNNGV. This CDR3 contains 15 residues. The V segment lost 6 bases and the J segment 4 bases; nucleotides outside the gene matches: 9. The CDR3 reads CASRYRDRGSYEQYF. CDR3 DNA sequence: TGTGCCAGCAGATACCGGGACAGGGGCTCGTACGAGCAGTACTTC.

This chain uses TRBV2 with TRBJ2-2; 12 bases map to TRBD2. Germline lookup yields CDR1 SNHLY and CDR2 FYNNEI. The trim removed 6 bases at V and 5 bases at J, leaving 13 bases unmatched. This CDR3 is 18 amino acids long. The CDR3 loop is CASSPAILAGGSTGELFF. For the CDR3, the DNA is TGTGCCAGCAGCCCAGCAATACTAGCGGGAGGATCTACCGGGGAGCTGTTTTTT.

This chain uses TRBV7-3 with TRBJ1-1; 7 bases are shared with TRBD1. Unmatched junction bases numbered 5, after V lost 2 bases and J lost 2 bases. There are 15 residues in the CDR3. Germline values: CDR1 SGHTA, CDR2 FQGTGA. The CDR3 DNA follows: TGTGCCAGCAGCTTACTCGGGACAGCCAACACTGAAGCTTTCTTT. Amino acid sequence: CASSLLGTANTEAFF. Filled out from reference TRBV7-3 and TRBJ1-1, the complete variable domain reads GAGVSQTPSNKVTEKGKYVELRCDPISGHTALYWYRQSLGQGPEFLIYFQGTGAADDSGLPNDRFFAVRPEGSVSTLKIQRTERGDSAVYLCASSLLGTANTEAFFGQGTRLTVV.

The chain carries TRBV6-4 and TRBJ1-1; the D gene is possibly TRBD1 (5 bases). The CDR3 consists of 14 residues. CDR1 and CDR2 from the germline V gene are MRHNA and SNTAGT. The V gene lost 6 bases and the J gene lost 1 base, with 12 bases spanning the gap. CDR3 sequence reads: CASRPGSANTEAFF. The DNA for the CDR3 is TGTGCCAGCAGACCAGGGTCCGCGAACACTGAAGCTTTCTTT.

The chain links TRBV29-1 to TRBJ1-4, with TRBD1 as a possible D gene (5 bases). V gave up 7 bases and J gave up 6 bases, with 9 bases separating them. CDR1 is SQVTM and CDR2 is ANQGSEA in the germline V gene. The CDR3 totals 11 residues. The CDR3 loop reads CSAEGDEKLFF. CDR3 nucleotide sequence: TGCAGCGCCGAAGGGGATGAAAAACTGTTTTTT.

The J gene is TRBJ2-1, the V gene TRBV7-9, with D possibly being TRBD1 (5 bases). From germline, CDR1 is SEHNR and CDR2 FQNEAQ (reference sequence). The CDR3 extends over 14 amino acids. V was cut by 1 base and J by 11 bases, with 15 bases left in between. The CDR3 region has the DNA TGTGCCAGCAGCTTAGGGGGTCGGACAAGGAAGCAGTTCTTC. Translation: CASSLGGRTRKQFF. Drawing the rest from reference TRBV7-9 and TRBJ2-1, the complete variable domain is DTGVSQNPRHKITKRGQNVTFRCDPISEHNRLYWYRQTLGQGPEFLTYFQNEAQLEKSRLLSDRFSAERPKGSFSTLEIQRTEQGDSAMYLCASSLGGRTRKQFFGPGTRLTVL.

V usage is TRBV4-1 and J usage is TRBJ2-7; 10 bases are shared with TRBD1. The CDR3 covers 17 residues. V was clipped by 0 bases and J by 9 bases; unmatched bases: 14. The germline gives CDR1 MGHRA, CDR2 YSYEKL. CDR3 protein: CASSQDGGDRGPKRQYF. DNA for the CDR3: TGCGCCAGCAGCCAAGATGGGGGGGACAGGGGCCCTAAGCGGCAGTACTTC.

The gene calls are TRBV7-2 and TRBJ1-2; possible D gene TRBD1, 6 bases. Looked up from germline, CDR1 is SGHTA and CDR2 is FQGNSA. The germline V and J ends were trimmed by 5 bases and 1 base, with 14 bases remaining between them. This CDR3 is 15 amino acids long. The DNA of the CDR3 is TGTGCCAGCAGCCCTCCAGGACAGAATAACTATGGCTACACCTTC. It yields the protein CASSPPGQNNYGYTF. Combining the CDR3 with reference TRBV7-2 and TRBJ1-2 gives the whole variable domain GAGVSQSPSNKVTEKGKDVELRCDPISGHTALYWYRQSLGQGLEFLIYFQGNSAPDKSGLPSDRFSAERTGGSVSTLTIQRTQQEDSAVYLCASSPPGQNNYGYTFGSGTRLTVV.